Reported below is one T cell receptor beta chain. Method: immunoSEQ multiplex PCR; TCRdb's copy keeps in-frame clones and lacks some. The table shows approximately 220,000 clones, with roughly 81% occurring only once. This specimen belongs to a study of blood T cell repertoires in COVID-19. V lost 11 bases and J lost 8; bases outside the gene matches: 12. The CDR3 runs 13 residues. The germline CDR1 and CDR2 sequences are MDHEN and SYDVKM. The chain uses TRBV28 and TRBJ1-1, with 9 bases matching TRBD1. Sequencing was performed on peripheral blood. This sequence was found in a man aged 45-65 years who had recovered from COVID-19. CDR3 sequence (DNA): TGTGCCGGGGGGGGACAGGGCCGAAAGGAAGCTTTCTTT. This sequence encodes CAGGGQGRKEAFF.